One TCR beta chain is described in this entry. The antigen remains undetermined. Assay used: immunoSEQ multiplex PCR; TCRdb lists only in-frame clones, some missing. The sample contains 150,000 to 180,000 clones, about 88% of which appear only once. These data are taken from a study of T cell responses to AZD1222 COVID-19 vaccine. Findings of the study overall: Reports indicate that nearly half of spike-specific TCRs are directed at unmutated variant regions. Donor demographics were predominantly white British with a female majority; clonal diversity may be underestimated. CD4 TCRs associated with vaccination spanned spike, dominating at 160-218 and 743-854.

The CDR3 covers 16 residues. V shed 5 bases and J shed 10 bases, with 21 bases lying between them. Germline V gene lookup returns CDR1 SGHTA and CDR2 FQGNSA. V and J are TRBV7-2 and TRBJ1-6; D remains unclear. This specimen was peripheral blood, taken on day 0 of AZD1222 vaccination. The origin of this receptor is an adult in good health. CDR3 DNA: TGTGCCAGCAGCCTCTCGCCCAGGTCCTCGGGCTCACCCCTCCACTTT. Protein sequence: CASSLSPRSSGSPLHF.